Following are 15 T cell receptor beta chains from one sample sequenced in a study of blood T cell repertoires in COVID-19. Produced via immunoSEQ multiplex PCR; TCRdb's table is partial and in-frame only. The data show around 250,000 clones, 65% to 90% seen once. Sequencing used PBMCs or T cells enriched from blood (not recorded which). These receptors were obtained from a woman in her forties or fifties with acute COVID-19.

The gene calls are TRBV11-3 and TRBJ2-3; 11 bases agree with TRBD2. This CDR3 contains 16 residues. Looked up from germline, CDR1 is SGHNT and CDR2 is YENEEA. V was clipped by 4 bases and J by 5 bases; unmatched bases: 8. The CDR3 nucleotides are TGTGCCAGCAGCTCCACTCTAGCGGGGGGTAGAGATACGCAGTATTTT. It is translated as CASSSTLAGGRDTQYF.

The rearrangement joins TRBV6-5 to TRBJ1-2; 8 bases are shared with TRBD1. The CDR3 loop spans 14 amino acids. Germline V gene data show CDR1 as MNHEY and CDR2 as SVGAGI. J gave up 6 bases and V 7 bases, and 10 bases lay outside the gene matches. The CDR3 sequence is CASTPSGRGHGYTF. The CDR3 nucleotides read TGTGCCAGCACCCCATCCGGCAGGGGGCATGGCTACACCTTC.

The chain links TRBV7-8 to TRBJ2-5; D might be TRBD1 (6 bases). Trimming removed 5 bases from V and 7 bases from J, with 11 bases in between. This CDR3 contains 12 residues. Germline CDR1 and CDR2: SGHVS and FQNEAQ. CDR3 sequence (DNA): TGTGCCAGCAGCAGGACAGAGGGGACCCAGTACTTC. It codes for CASSRTEGTQYF.

The chain is built from TRBV2 and TRBJ1-2; 8 bases are shared with TRBD1. Germline CDR1 and CDR2: SNHLY and FYNNEI. J gave up 6 bases and V 1 base, and 4 bases lay outside the gene matches. This CDR3 region has 14 residues. The CDR3 is CASSEGTGKHGYTF. The CDR3 bases are TGTGCCAGCAGTGAAGGGACAGGGAAGCATGGCTACACCTTC.

This clone was found once. This chain links TRBV30 with TRBJ1-1; D gene ambiguous. Germline CDR1 is GTSNPN and CDR2 is SVGIG (reference sequence). The CDR3 runs to 16 residues. With 4 bases removed from V and 0 bases from J, the gap between germline ends came to 18 bases. CDR3 loop: CAWTNPQWRMNTEAFF. The CDR3 coding sequence is TGTGCCTGGACCAACCCTCAGTGGAGGATGAACACTGAAGCTTTCTTT.

The rearrangement joins TRBV18 to TRBJ1-3; 9 positions match TRBD1. The V gene end was trimmed by 1 base and the J gene end by 2 bases; junction bases not matched to a gene: 3. From germline, CDR1 is KGHSH and CDR2 LQKENI. The CDR3 sequence is 16 residues long. This CDR3 reads CASSPRDRAPGNTIYF. The CDR3, as DNA: TGTGCCAGCTCACCACGGGACAGGGCGCCTGGAAACACCATATATTTT.

This clone appeared once. J is TRBJ1-2 and V is TRBV7-2; possibly TRBD1 for D (6 bases). The V gene lost 1 base and the J gene lost 7 bases, with 13 bases spanning the gap. There are 14 residues in the CDR3. Germline loops: CDR1 SGHTA, CDR2 FQGNSA. CDR3 coding DNA: TGTGCCAGCAGCTTAGGAGGGACACTATCTGGCTACACCTTC. It translates to CASSLGGTLSGYTF.

This chain joins TRBV9 and TRBJ1-4; TRBD1 aligns across 10 bases. This CDR3 region has 17 residues. CDR1 and CDR2 (germline): SGDLS, YYNGEE. The V and J ends lost 0 bases and 7 bases, in that order; junction bases with no gene match: 9. CDR3 in DNA: TGTGCCAGCAGCGTAGGTGCCTTGACAGGGGGCGGTGAAAAACTGTTTTTT. Its translation: CASSVGALTGGGEKLFF.

On this clone itself: This sample also contains other DNA sequences that code for the same CDR3. This chain links TRBV5-1 with TRBJ1-1, with 8 bases aligning to TRBD1. V shed 4 bases and J 1 base; nucleotides not matched to a gene: 3. The CDR3 has 14 amino acids. Germline assignment: CDR1 SGHRS and CDR2 YFSETQ. The CDR3 protein is CASSSTGGNTEAFF. The DNA of the CDR3 is TGCGCCAGCAGCAGTACAGGGGGGAACACTGAAGCTTTCTTT.

The chain couples TRBV30 to TRBJ1-2, with 7 bases fitting TRBD1. This CDR3 has 13 amino acids. Germline CDR1 and CDR2: GTSNPN and SVGIG (reference sequence). Trimming took 4 bases from V and 6 from J; bases not matched to a gene: 8. In nucleotides, the CDR3 is TGTGCCTGGAACAGGGGCGGTTTCGATGGCTACACCTTC. Translating gives CAWNRGGFDGYTF.

The chain has TRBV10-3 and TRBJ1-4, with D maybe TRBD1 (6 bases). The CDR3 has 14 residues. Germline-derived CDR1 and CDR2 are ENHRY and SYGVKD. Trimming stripped 9 bases from V and 0 bases from J, with 11 bases between. CDR3 sequence (DNA): TGTGCCATTCGGGACACCGCAACTAATGAAAAACTGTTTTTT. Protein sequence: CAIRDTATNEKLFF.

The chain couples TRBV2 to TRBJ1-2; D unresolved. From germline, CDR1 is SNHLY and CDR2 FYNNEI. Trimming removed 7 bases at V and 2 bases at J, with 14 bases between. The CDR3 runs 14 residues. CDR3 residues: CASNLEGINYGYTF. CDR3 sequence (DNA): TGTGCCAGCAATCTAGAGGGAATAAACTATGGCTACACCTTC.

This chain joins TRBV10-1 and TRBJ2-7, with D unclear. V was shortened by 2 bases and J by 3 bases, with 8 bases between the two germline ends. Germline assignment: CDR1 WNHNN and CDR2 SYGVQD (reference sequence). The CDR3 is 13 amino acids. DNA for the CDR3: TGCGCCAGCAGTGAGGGCGGCCACTACGAGCAGTACTTC. Translation gives CASSEGGHYEQYF.

The rearrangement links TRBV30 to TRBJ2-7; possible D gene TRBD1, 7 bases. The germline V and J ends were trimmed by 0 bases and 0 bases, with 12 bases remaining between them. Germline CDR1 reads GTSNPN; CDR2 reads SVGIG (reference sequence). CDR3 length: 15 residues. CDR3 nucleotides: TGTGCCTGGAGTGTAGGGGGGACAGCCTCCTACGAGCAGTACTTC. It encodes CAWSVGGTASYEQYF. The full variable domain, its missing parts supplied by reference TRBV30 and TRBJ2-7, is SQTIHQWPATLVQPVGSPLSLECTVEGTSNPNLYWYRQAAGRGLQLLFYSVGIGQISSEVPQNLSASRPQDRQFILSSKKLLLSDSGFYLCAWSVGGTASYEQYFGPGTRLTVT.

The rearrangement links TRBV5-6 to TRBJ2-1; tentatively, D is TRBD1 (6 bases). V lost 2 bases and J lost 6, with 9 bases in between. This CDR3 has 13 amino acids. CDR1 and CDR2 (germline): SGHDT, YYEEEE. CDR3 amino acids: CASSLIQGNEQFF. The CDR3 nucleotides are TGTGCCAGCAGCTTAATACAGGGCAATGAGCAGTTCTTC. Variable domain in full (rest from reference TRBV5-6 and TRBJ2-1): DAGVTQSPTHLIKTRGQQVTLRCSPKSGHDTVSWYQQALGQGPQFIFQYYEEEERQRGNFPDRFSGHQFPNYSSELNVNALLLGDSALYLCASSLIQGNEQFFGPGTRLTVL.